This T cell receptor (beta chain) was found in a study of Graves' ophthalmopathy and Graves' hyperthyroidism (dated by TCRdb to between 2018 and 2020). As for the study more broadly: Peripheral blood was collected at initial diagnosis, prior to any treatment. To tell Graves' ophthalmopathy apart from Graves' hyperthyroidism, and to predict which patients would progress to ophthalmopathy, the study relied on TCR beta repertoire signatures. In total, 135 blood samples were TCR-sequenced: 40 to 45 ophthalmopathy, approximately 75 hyperthyroidism and roughly 17 hyperthyroidism-to-ophthalmopathy patients. To explore V-J signatures distinguishing ophthalmopathy from hyperthyroidism, a discovery set of around 97 patients (fewer than 45 ophthalmopathy, about 57 stable hyperthyroidism) was enrolled. An independent validation cohort was composed of roughly 18 hyperthyroidism patients and 17 patients who later progressed from hyperthyroidism to ophthalmopathy. In more than five hyperthyroidism patients, the T-cell repertoires found in thyroid tissue were compared with those found in blood. After sampling, hyperthyroidism patients received methimazole starting at 30 mg daily, and ophthalmopathy patients received high-dose intravenous methylprednisolone. For training and testing, the 100 or so patients in the discovery cohort were randomly divided in a 7:3 ratio. The investigation overall reported the following: Most expanded thyroid clonotypes with frequency above 0.001 were also detected in blood, suggesting blood repertoires may reflect the thyroid immune response. In validation, the model predicted ophthalmopathy progression with about 71% sensitivity and approximately 72% specificity; some 13 predicted patients were CT-confirmed with GO in a median of about 6.1 months. Sample size was not predetermined statistically, and investigators were not blinded to group allocation. In cross-validation, the 13-signature model distinguished ophthalmopathy from stable hyperthyroidism with approximately 90% sensitivity and around 81% specificity, while in the test set the corresponding values were around 79% and 71%.

Hyperthyroidism was defined as stable when no progression to ophthalmopathy occurred within 18 months of follow-up. Patients with hyperthyroidism were aged 18 to 65 years, had been newly diagnosed, and had a disease duration of less than 2 months. Patients with other autoimmune diseases, uncontrolled infections, pregnancy or lactation were excluded from the study. Clinical symptoms, serum thyroxine, TRAb, thyroid ultrasound and orbital computed tomography formed the basis of the diagnosis. Using Ficoll-Paque density gradient centrifugation, PBMCs were isolated from over 8.5 ml of fresh peripheral blood. Total RNA was extracted using Trizol reagent, and RNA quality was checked on an Agilent 2100 Bioanalyzer. TCR beta CDR3 regions were amplified from RNA transcripts for repertoire sequencing. A first-round RT-PCR used HTBI primers with the Qiagen OneStep RT-PCR kit, followed by a second-round multiplex PCR, size selection and purification. The libraries underwent paired-end sequencing with 100 bp reads on an Illumina HiSeq2000. As for how the authors treated the data: Reads were processed with SOAPnuke, discarding reads with adapters, uncalled bases, mean Phred below 15, or no exact constant-primer or identifier match. COPE v1.2.5 was used to merge high-quality paired reads. Clonotypes were defined as unique nucleotide sequences and were aligned to IMGT TRB V, D and J references using MiTCR v1.1. Only V-J combinations with frequency above 0.0001 were analysed, covering about 99% of repertoires. A TCR clonal expansion and chaos score per V-J combination was defined as the ratio of F50 clonal expansion to chaos observed in the TCRdist matrix. Welch's t-statistics and random forest were used to narrow the features down to approximately 13 V-J combinations, which were then fed into a naive Bayes classifier. The Morisita-Horn index was used to measure how similar the thyroid and blood repertoires were. The public reads were reprocessed in TCRdb via fastp at Q25 and MiXCR, keeping in-frame beta chains. CDR3 protein duplicates are merged, each entry listing the most common genes and DNA. These V and J calls originate from TCRdb's pipeline instead of the authors' own analysis. The sample table contains 500,000 to 700,000 distinct CDR3 sequences; only one count was recorded for about 20% of them. More than 5.5% of the sample belongs to the ten largest clones.

In its sample, this clonotype was seen many times. Its antigen is currently not known. No base quality information exists; no much larger clone differs at one position. The germline V gene sets CDR1 to MNHEY and CDR2 to SVGEGT. Ends trimmed: V by 2 bases, J by 7 bases; bases unmatched to a gene: 13. The CDR3 contains 16 residues, cysteine and phenylalanine counted. Only CDR3 DNA is held: 48 bases, read in frame from base 1. This TCR derives from a woman younger than 35 with stable Graves' hyperthyroidism. Some clones in this sample may be carry-over from other donors' samples. Donor details come from another sample of the same person, matched by shared clones. The sequence joins TRBV6-2 or TRBV6-3 to TRBJ1-1, with TRBD1 matching 7 junction bases. The sequencing input was peripheral blood. The nucleotide sequence reads as follows: TGTGCCAGCAGTTACAAACCGGGGACACCAGGGGGTGAAGCTTTCTTT. This gives the protein CASSYKPGTPGGEAFF.